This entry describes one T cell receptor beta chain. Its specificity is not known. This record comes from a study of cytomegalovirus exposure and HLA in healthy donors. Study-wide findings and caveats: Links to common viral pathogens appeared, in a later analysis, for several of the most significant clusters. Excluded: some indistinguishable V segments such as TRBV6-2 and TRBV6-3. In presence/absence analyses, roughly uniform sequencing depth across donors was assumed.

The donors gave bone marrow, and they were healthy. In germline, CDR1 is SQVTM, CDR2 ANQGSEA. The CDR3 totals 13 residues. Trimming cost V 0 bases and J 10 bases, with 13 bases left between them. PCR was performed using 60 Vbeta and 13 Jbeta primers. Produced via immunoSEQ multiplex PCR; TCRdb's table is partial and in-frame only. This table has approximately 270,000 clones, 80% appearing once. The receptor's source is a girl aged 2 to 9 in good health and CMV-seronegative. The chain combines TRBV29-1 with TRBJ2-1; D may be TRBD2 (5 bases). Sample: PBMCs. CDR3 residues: CSVEDRRVGEQFF. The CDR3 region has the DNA TGCAGCGTTGAAGATCGGCGGGTCGGCGAGCAGTTCTTC.